This is a list of T cell receptor beta chains from one sample in a study of cytomegalovirus exposure and HLA in healthy donors. The assay was immunoSEQ multiplex PCR, and TCRdb's table has in-frame clones only and misses some. The sample carries tens of thousands of clones, around 86% recorded once. The sample taken for sequencing was PBMCs. These receptors were taken from a female donor in good health and CMV-seronegative. Both conserved end residues are part of each CDR3. The order of the fields is CDR3 DNA, CDR3 protein, D gene, clone size, V gene, J gene. D genes are given only for firm matches. Expanded clones are given a class, and other clones once, few, many or no size at all.

CDR3nt: TGTGCCAGCAGGATACCAACGTCGATTTTACTTGGCTACACCTTC
CDR3aa: CASRIPTSILLGYTF
d_gene: .
abundance: .
v_gene: TRBV6-5
j_gene: TRBJ1-2

CDR3nt: TGTGCCAGTAGTACGGCGGATTCCTATAATTCACCCCTCCACTTT
CDR3aa: CASSTADSYNSPLHF
d_gene: .
abundance: .
v_gene: TRBV19
j_gene: TRBJ1-6

CDR3nt: TGTGCCATCAGTGAGTCGACGTTGCGGGCCTCCTACAATGAGCAGTTCTTC
CDR3aa: CAISESTLRASYNEQFF
d_gene: .
abundance: .
v_gene: TRBV10-3
j_gene: TRBJ2-1

CDR3nt: TGTGCCAGCAGCGAGACAGGCAGGGGCTCTAATTCACCCCTCCACTTT
CDR3aa: CASSETGRGSNSPLHF
d_gene: .
abundance: once
v_gene: TRBV9
j_gene: TRBJ1-6

CDR3nt: TGTGCCAGCAATATACGGACTAGCGGGAGTATGCGGGAGCAGTACTTC
CDR3aa: CASNIRTSGSMREQYF
d_gene: TRBD2
abundance: .
v_gene: TRBV28
j_gene: TRBJ2-7

CDR3nt: TGTGCCAGCAGCTTAAGCGGGGGGGCCCAATATGAGCAGTTCTTC
CDR3aa: CASSLSGGAQYEQFF
d_gene: TRBD2
abundance: few
v_gene: TRBV7-2
j_gene: TRBJ2-1

CDR3nt: TGTGCCAGCAGCGGAACAGGGGGCGCGGGAAACACAGATACGCAGTATTTT
CDR3aa: CASSGTGGAGNTDTQYF
d_gene: TRBD1
abundance: .
v_gene: TRBV9
j_gene: TRBJ2-3

CDR3nt: TGTGCCAGCAGCCCCACCCCGGACAGGATGGGAGGCTACACCTTC
CDR3aa: CASSPTPDRMGGYTF
d_gene: TRBD1
abundance: .
v_gene: TRBV7-3
j_gene: TRBJ1-2

CDR3nt: TGCGCCAGCAAACTCCAGCGGGAGGATCGAGAGACCCAGTACTTC
CDR3aa: CASKLQREDRETQYF
d_gene: TRBD2
abundance: .
v_gene: TRBV23-1
j_gene: TRBJ2-5

CDR3nt: TGTGCCAGCAGGGGAGGGGCTTACTATGGCTACACCTTC
CDR3aa: CASRGGAYYGYTF
d_gene: .
abundance: .
v_gene: TRBV6-5
j_gene: TRBJ1-2

CDR3nt: TGTGCCAGCAGCTCCAGACTAGCGGGAGCCAATGAGCAGTTCTTC
CDR3aa: CASSSRLAGANEQFF
d_gene: TRBD2
abundance: .
v_gene: TRBV7-3
j_gene: TRBJ2-1

CDR3nt: TGTGCCAGCAGAACGACAGATTATAGCAATCAGCCCCAGCATTTT
CDR3aa: CASRTTDYSNQPQHF
d_gene: .
abundance: .
v_gene: TRBV28
j_gene: TRBJ1-5

CDR3nt: TGCGCCAGCAGCCACCGACGGATACGACTAAGCGGGGAACCCTACGAGCAGTACTTC
CDR3aa: CASSHRRIRLSGEPYEQYF
d_gene: TRBD2
abundance: .
v_gene: TRBV5-1
j_gene: TRBJ2-7

CDR3nt: TGCGCCAGCAGCCTCTCCGGGACTAGCGGGAGAAGGACTTACAATGAGCAGTTCTTC
CDR3aa: CASSLSGTSGRRTYNEQFF
d_gene: TRBD2
abundance: few
v_gene: TRBV5-1
j_gene: TRBJ2-1

CDR3nt: TGTGCCAGCACTATGGGCAGGGGCACAGATACGCAGTATTTT
CDR3aa: CASTMGRGTDTQYF
d_gene: .
abundance: once
v_gene: TRBV11-1
j_gene: TRBJ2-3

CDR3nt: TGTGCCTGGAGTGTTCGTCCCCCAGGGGGCTATGGCTACACCTTC
CDR3aa: CAWSVRPPGGYGYTF
d_gene: TRBD1
abundance: .
v_gene: TRBV30
j_gene: TRBJ1-2

CDR3nt: TGTGCCAGCACCCCTCCGGGACTAGCGGGAGGAACATCCTACGAGCAGTACTTC
CDR3aa: CASTPPGLAGGTSYEQYF
d_gene: TRBD2
abundance: once
v_gene: TRBV13
j_gene: TRBJ2-7

CDR3nt: TGTGCCAGCAGTTTAAGATCCAGCGGGAGTTACGAGCAGTACTTC
CDR3aa: CASSLRSSGSYEQYF
d_gene: TRBD2
abundance: .
v_gene: TRBV28
j_gene: TRBJ2-7

CDR3nt: TGCGCCAGCAGCCAAGATCGGTGGGGGGGGTACGAGCAGTACTTC
CDR3aa: CASSQDRWGGYEQYF
d_gene: TRBD2
abundance: .
v_gene: TRBV4-3
j_gene: TRBJ2-7

CDR3nt: TGCGCCAGCAGCCGGACAGAGGGCACTGAAGCTTTCTTT
CDR3aa: CASSRTEGTEAFF
d_gene: .
abundance: .
v_gene: TRBV5-1
j_gene: TRBJ1-1

CDR3nt: TGTGCCAGCAGTTCGGACAGGGGGCCCTCCGAGCAGTACTTC
CDR3aa: CASSSDRGPSEQYF
d_gene: TRBD1
abundance: .
v_gene: TRBV6-6
j_gene: TRBJ2-7

CDR3nt: TGTGCCAGCAGCTTGCAAACCAATGAGGAGTACTTC
CDR3aa: CASSLQTNEEYF
d_gene: .
abundance: .
v_gene: TRBV5-6
j_gene: TRBJ2-7

CDR3nt: TGTGCCAGCAGCTTTTCGGGGGGTAATCAGCCCCAGCATTTT
CDR3aa: CASSFSGGNQPQHF
d_gene: .
abundance: .
v_gene: TRBV7-9
j_gene: TRBJ1-5

CDR3nt: TGTGCCAGCAGCGACAGCCTTAATTCACCCCTCCACTTT
CDR3aa: CASSDSLNSPLHF
d_gene: .
abundance: .
v_gene: TRBV2
j_gene: TRBJ1-6

CDR3nt: TGTGCCAGCAGGTTGAGAACCCCGGGGACCCAGTACTTC
CDR3aa: CASRLRTPGTQYF
d_gene: .
abundance: .
v_gene: TRBV28
j_gene: TRBJ2-5

CDR3nt: TGTGCCAGCAGTGACCCGGACAGGGCGGGAAATTCACCCCTCCACTTT
CDR3aa: CASSDPDRAGNSPLHF
d_gene: TRBD1
abundance: .
v_gene: TRBV6-4
j_gene: TRBJ1-6

CDR3nt: TGTGCCAGCAGCCGGGACAGGGGGCTAAATCAGCCCCAGCATTTT
CDR3aa: CASSRDRGLNQPQHF
d_gene: TRBD1
abundance: .
v_gene: TRBV5-5
j_gene: TRBJ1-5

CDR3nt: TGTGCCAGCAGCCTGGCGGCTGGGTCCAATCAGCCCCAGCATTTT
CDR3aa: CASSLAAGSNQPQHF
d_gene: .
abundance: .
v_gene: TRBV6-6
j_gene: TRBJ1-5

CDR3nt: TGTGCCAGCAGTGAAAGGACTGCAGGGGGCTTTGGAAACACCATATATTTT
CDR3aa: CASSERTAGGFGNTIYF
d_gene: TRBD1
abundance: .
v_gene: TRBV6-1
j_gene: TRBJ1-3

CDR3nt: TGTGCCACCAGCGAGGGGACTAGCGGGGTTTACGAGCAGTACTTC
CDR3aa: CATSEGTSGVYEQYF
d_gene: TRBD2
abundance: .
v_gene: TRBV15
j_gene: TRBJ2-7

CDR3nt: TGTGCCAGCAGCGTCCCACAGGGTGCCAATGTCCTGTCTGGAAACACCATATATTTT
CDR3aa: CASSVPQGANVLSGNTIYF
d_gene: .
abundance: .
v_gene: TRBV7-2
j_gene: TRBJ1-3

CDR3nt: TGTGCCAGCAGCTCACAAAAACAAAACACTGAAGCTTTCTTT
CDR3aa: CASSSQKQNTEAFF
d_gene: .
abundance: .
v_gene: TRBV7-9
j_gene: TRBJ1-1

CDR3nt: TGTGCCAGCATGCACAGGGGGCAGTACTACGAGCAGTACTTC
CDR3aa: CASMHRGQYYEQYF
d_gene: TRBD1
abundance: .
v_gene: TRBV7-3
j_gene: TRBJ2-7

CDR3nt: TGCGCCAGCAACCGACTAGCGGGGGGTCCTGCCAATGAGCAGTTCTTC
CDR3aa: CASNRLAGGPANEQFF
d_gene: TRBD2
abundance: .
v_gene: TRBV10-2
j_gene: TRBJ2-1

CDR3nt: TGTGCCAGCAGTGGGGTCGGGCTAGCAACTATCCCCTACGAGCAGTACTTC
CDR3aa: CASSGVGLATIPYEQYF
d_gene: .
abundance: .
v_gene: TRBV6-1
j_gene: TRBJ2-7

CDR3nt: TGTGCCAGCAGTTTACACGTATCTTCCTACGAGCAGTACTTC
CDR3aa: CASSLHVSSYEQYF
d_gene: .
abundance: .
v_gene: TRBV28
j_gene: TRBJ2-7

CDR3nt: TGCGCCAGCAGCCCGGGGACAGGGGGCGCGTATGGCTACACCTTC
CDR3aa: CASSPGTGGAYGYTF
d_gene: TRBD1
abundance: .
v_gene: TRBV5-1
j_gene: TRBJ1-2

CDR3nt: TGTGCCAGCAGCTCGCAGGGGTCTAGCGGGAGGAACAATGAGCAGTTCTTC
CDR3aa: CASSSQGSSGRNNEQFF
d_gene: TRBD2
abundance: .
v_gene: TRBV7-2
j_gene: TRBJ2-1

CDR3nt: TGTGCCTGGAGTTGGTCAGGGGATCAGCCCCAGCATTTT
CDR3aa: CAWSWSGDQPQHF
d_gene: .
abundance: .
v_gene: TRBV30
j_gene: TRBJ1-5

CDR3nt: TGTGCCAGCAGTTCCTCGAGGAACACTGAAGCTTTCTTT
CDR3aa: CASSSSRNTEAFF
d_gene: .
abundance: .
v_gene: TRBV6-1
j_gene: TRBJ1-1

CDR3nt: TGTGCCAGCAGCGTAATCCCTAGCGGGGCCGCCACCGGGGAGCTGTTTTTT
CDR3aa: CASSVIPSGAATGELFF
d_gene: TRBD2
abundance: .
v_gene: TRBV9
j_gene: TRBJ2-2

CDR3nt: TGTGCCAGCAGTTTTGAGGGTTATAGCAATCAGCCCCAGCATTTT
CDR3aa: CASSFEGYSNQPQHF
d_gene: .
abundance: .
v_gene: TRBV28
j_gene: TRBJ1-5

CDR3nt: TGCGCCAGCAGCTTGGGACGGCGGGAACACGAGCAGTACTTC
CDR3aa: CASSLGRREHEQYF
d_gene: .
abundance: .
v_gene: TRBV5-1
j_gene: TRBJ2-7

CDR3nt: TGTGCCAGTAGAAGTCCAACAGGGTCTAATCAGCCCCAGCATTTT
CDR3aa: CASRSPTGSNQPQHF
d_gene: .
abundance: .
v_gene: TRBV19
j_gene: TRBJ1-5

CDR3nt: TGTGCCAGCAGCCCTCTCCCCCTTTACGAGCAGTACTTC
CDR3aa: CASSPLPLYEQYF
d_gene: .
abundance: .
v_gene: TRBV14
j_gene: TRBJ2-7

CDR3nt: TGTGCCAGCTCACCTCGACAGGGCCTCTCTGGAAACACCATATATTTT
CDR3aa: CASSPRQGLSGNTIYF
d_gene: TRBD1
abundance: .
v_gene: TRBV18
j_gene: TRBJ1-3

CDR3nt: TGTGCCAGCAGCCAAGATCCCCAATTTGGGCTAGCGGGAATTTTTTCCTACGAGCAGTACTTC
CDR3aa: CASSQDPQFGLAGIFSYEQYF
d_gene: TRBD2
abundance: once
v_gene: TRBV4-2
j_gene: TRBJ2-7

CDR3nt: TGTGCCAGCAGCTTAGGGGACAGGGGAGGGACTGAAGCTTTCTTT
CDR3aa: CASSLGDRGGTEAFF
d_gene: TRBD1
abundance: .
v_gene: TRBV11-2
j_gene: TRBJ1-1

CDR3nt: TGTGCCAGCAGCTTAGCGTTGGGGAGGAACACCGGGGAGCTGTTTTTT
CDR3aa: CASSLALGRNTGELFF
d_gene: .
abundance: .
v_gene: TRBV7-8
j_gene: TRBJ2-2

CDR3nt: TGTGCCACCGCAACAGGGGCGCACACCGGGGAGCTGTTTTTT
CDR3aa: CATATGAHTGELFF
d_gene: TRBD1
abundance: .
v_gene: TRBV27
j_gene: TRBJ2-2

CDR3nt: TGTGCCAGCAGCGGAGGGACTAGCCGCCACGAGCAGTACTTC
CDR3aa: CASSGGTSRHEQYF
d_gene: TRBD2
abundance: .
v_gene: TRBV7-2
j_gene: TRBJ2-7

CDR3nt: TGTGCCAGCAGCTTAGAGGCCGGGGGGCAGCTGTTTTTT
CDR3aa: CASSLEAGGQLFF
d_gene: .
abundance: few
v_gene: TRBV7-9
j_gene: TRBJ2-2